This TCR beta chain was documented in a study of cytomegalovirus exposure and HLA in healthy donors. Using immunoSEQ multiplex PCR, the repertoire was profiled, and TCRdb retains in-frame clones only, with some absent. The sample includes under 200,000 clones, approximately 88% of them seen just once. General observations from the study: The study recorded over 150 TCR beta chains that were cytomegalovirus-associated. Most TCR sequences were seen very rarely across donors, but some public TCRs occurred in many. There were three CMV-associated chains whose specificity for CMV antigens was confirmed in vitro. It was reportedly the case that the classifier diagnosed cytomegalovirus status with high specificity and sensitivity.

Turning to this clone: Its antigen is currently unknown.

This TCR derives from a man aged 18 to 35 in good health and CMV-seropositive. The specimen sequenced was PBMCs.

Here the CDR3 reads CASSLMPRTGELFF. In DNA, the CDR3 is TGTGCCAGCAGCTTAATGCCTAGAACCGGGGAGCTGTTTTTT. The chain couples TRBV7-3 to TRBJ2-2; D not certain. Trimming cost V 1 base and J 5 bases, with 8 bases left between them. The CDR3 length is 14 residues. Per germline, CDR1 SGHTA and CDR2 FQGTGA.